The rows below give T cell receptor beta chains drawn from one sample of a study of regulatory T cells in long-lasting Graves disease. Via MiXCR, TCRdb re-called the multiplex PCR reads, giving one row per CDR3 protein. This sample has 400,000 to 650,000 distinct CDR3 sequences, with approximately 16% found just once. These data were likewise used in another study, on T cells in Graves' hyperthyroidism and ophthalmopathy.

The source material was peripheral blood mononuclear cells (PBMCs), sampled at new diagnosis, from a patient treated with antithyroid drugs. These receptors were collected from a woman aged 35 to 59 with Graves disease. Each CDR3 is given with its conserved first and last residue. The D gene is left open where the match is weak. Clone sizes are given selectively: once, few, many, or a class where the clone is expanded.

abundance: few; v_gene: TRBV20-1; d_gene: TRBD1; j_gene: TRBJ2-1; CDR3aa: CSVDRGDGEQFF; CDR3nt: TGCAGTGTCGACAGGGGGGATGGTGAGCAGTTCTTC
abundance: few; v_gene: TRBV19; d_gene: NA; j_gene: TRBJ1-1; CDR3aa: CASSFGGLGAFF; CDR3nt: TGTGCCAGTAGTTTCGGGGGGCTGGGAGCTTTCTTT
abundance: many; v_gene: TRBV20-1; d_gene: TRBD1; j_gene: TRBJ1-5; CDR3aa: CSARPLTGDSNQPQHF; CDR3nt: TGCAGTGCTAGACCTTTGACAGGGGATAGCAATCAGCCCCAGCATTTT
abundance: few; v_gene: TRBV11-2; d_gene: TRBD1; j_gene: TRBJ2-2; CDR3aa: CASSPSPGQLTGELFF; CDR3nt: TGTGCCAGCAGCCCGTCCCCGGGACAGCTCACCGGGGAGCTGTTTTTT
abundance: NA; v_gene: TRBV27; d_gene: TRBD2; j_gene: TRBJ2-1; CDR3aa: CASSFSGLAGGQMGEQFF; CDR3nt: TGTGCCAGCAGTTTCTCGGGACTAGCGGGGGGTCAAATGGGTGAGCAGTTCTTC
abundance: many; v_gene: TRBV12-5; d_gene: NA; j_gene: TRBJ1-5; CDR3aa: CASGLGYNQPQHF; CDR3nt: TGTGCTAGTGGTCTCGGGTACAATCAGCCCCAGCATTTT
abundance: many; v_gene: TRBV2; d_gene: TRBD2; j_gene: TRBJ2-7; CDR3aa: CASSEWGGMTDEQYF; CDR3nt: TGTGCCAGCAGTGAATGGGGGGGGATGACCGACGAGCAGTACTTC
abundance: many; v_gene: TRBV3-1; d_gene: TRBD1; j_gene: TRBJ1-2; CDR3aa: CASSQVRGDGYTF; CDR3nt: TGTGCCAGCAGCCAAGTCAGGGGGGATGGCTACACCTTC
abundance: many; v_gene: TRBV5-1; d_gene: TRBD2; j_gene: TRBJ2-3; CDR3aa: CASSLLAGHKGDTQYF; CDR3nt: TGCGCCAGCAGCTTATTAGCGGGCCACAAGGGAGATACGCAGTATTTT
abundance: NA; v_gene: TRBV6-5; d_gene: TRBD2; j_gene: TRBJ2-3; CDR3aa: CASSYSSGGTGQTQYF; CDR3nt: TGTGCCAGCAGTTACTCTAGCGGGGGGACCGGACAGACGCAGTATTTT
abundance: NA; v_gene: TRBV9; d_gene: NA; j_gene: TRBJ2-2; CDR3aa: CASSVVQTAANTGELFF; CDR3nt: TGTGCCAGCAGCGTAGTGCAGACAGCAGCGAACACCGGGGAGCTGTTTTTT
abundance: NA; v_gene: TRBV6-1; d_gene: NA; j_gene: TRBJ1-5; CDR3aa: CASSEARAGVAQHF; CDR3nt: TGTGCCAGCAGTGAAGCGCGGGCGGGAGTGGCCCAGCATTTT
abundance: once; v_gene: TRBV6-2/TRBV6-3; d_gene: NA; j_gene: TRBJ1-2; CDR3aa: CASPSDYGYTF; CDR3nt: TGTGCCAGCCCTAGCGACTATGGCTACACCTTC
abundance: many; v_gene: TRBV12-3/TRBV12-4; d_gene: NA; j_gene: TRBJ2-3; CDR3aa: CASSFRRAPDTQYF; CDR3nt: TGTGCCAGCAGTTTCAGGCGGGCCCCAGATACGCAGTATTTT
abundance: many; v_gene: TRBV6-1; d_gene: TRBD1; j_gene: TRBJ1-2; CDR3aa: CASSIRTGGNGYTF; CDR3nt: TGTGCCAGCAGTATCAGGACAGGGGGGAATGGCTACACCTTC
abundance: NA; v_gene: TRBV28; d_gene: NA; j_gene: TRBJ1-1; CDR3aa: CATLTGATEAFF; CDR3nt: TGTGCCACCCTAACAGGTGCCACTGAAGCTTTCTTT
abundance: many; v_gene: TRBV11-2; d_gene: NA; j_gene: TRBJ1-5; CDR3aa: CASSLEPGANQPQHF; CDR3nt: TGTGCCAGCAGCTTAGAGCCAGGGGCCAATCAGCCCCAGCATTTT
abundance: many; v_gene: TRBV20-1; d_gene: NA; j_gene: TRBJ2-3; CDR3aa: CSARDMTASTDTQYF; CDR3nt: TGCAGTGCTAGAGATATGACAGCTAGCACAGATACGCAGTATTTT
abundance: NA; v_gene: TRBV6-5; d_gene: NA; j_gene: TRBJ1-1; CDR3aa: CASSYQGRAEAFF; CDR3nt: TGTGCCAGCAGTTATCAGGGGAGGGCTGAAGCTTTCTTT
abundance: many; v_gene: TRBV29-1; d_gene: NA; j_gene: TRBJ1-5; CDR3aa: CSVEAQPQHF; CDR3nt: TGCAGCGTTGAAGCTCAGCCCCAGCATTTT
abundance: many; v_gene: TRBV2; d_gene: NA; j_gene: TRBJ1-2; CDR3aa: CASNFDGGYTF; CDR3nt: TGTGCCAGCAACTTTGATGGTGGCTACACCTTC
abundance: NA; v_gene: TRBV4-1; d_gene: NA; j_gene: TRBJ1-6; CDR3aa: CASSQGGPIGSPLHF; CDR3nt: TGCGCCAGCAGCCAAGGGGGGCCGATCGGTTCACCCCTCCACTTT
abundance: many; v_gene: TRBV6-2/TRBV6-3; d_gene: NA; j_gene: TRBJ2-3; CDR3aa: CASSELAVDTQYF; CDR3nt: TGTGCCAGCAGTGAATTGGCGGTTGATACGCAGTATTTT
abundance: few; v_gene: TRBV28; d_gene: NA; j_gene: TRBJ2-3; CDR3aa: CASSTGIQTQYF; CDR3nt: TGTGCCAGCAGCACAGGGATTCAGACGCAGTATTTT
abundance: NA; v_gene: TRBV9; d_gene: NA; j_gene: TRBJ2-3; CDR3aa: CASSVGSGVAADTQYF; CDR3nt: TGTGCCAGCAGCGTAGGGTCCGGGGTTGCGGCAGATACGCAGTATTTT
abundance: few; v_gene: TRBV20-1; d_gene: NA; j_gene: TRBJ1-1; CDR3aa: CSAPRGRGTEAFF; CDR3nt: TGCAGTGCCCCGCGGGGACGAGGCACTGAAGCTTTCTTT
abundance: NA; v_gene: TRBV6-5; d_gene: TRBD2; j_gene: TRBJ2-1; CDR3aa: CASSSLAGALNEQFF; CDR3nt: TGTGCCAGCAGTTCCCTAGCGGGAGCACTTAATGAGCAGTTCTTC
abundance: NA; v_gene: TRBV3-1; d_gene: TRBD2; j_gene: TRBJ2-5; CDR3aa: CASSQEAGGREETQYF; CDR3nt: TGTGCCAGCAGCCAAGAAGCGGGGGGTAGGGAAGAGACCCAGTACTTC
abundance: few; v_gene: TRBV19; d_gene: NA; j_gene: TRBJ1-1; CDR3aa: CASSIPGVSTEAFF; CDR3nt: TGTGCCAGTAGTATACCCGGGGTATCGACTGAAGCTTTCTTT
abundance: many; v_gene: TRBV3-1; d_gene: NA; j_gene: TRBJ1-5; CDR3aa: CASSQEVDGDQPQHF; CDR3nt: TGTGCCAGCAGCCAAGAAGTAGATGGAGATCAGCCCCAGCATTTT
abundance: many; v_gene: TRBV5-1; d_gene: TRBD1; j_gene: TRBJ2-7; CDR3aa: CASSLAGGTGPYEQYF; CDR3nt: TGCGCCAGCAGCTTGGCTGGGGGGACAGGACCCTACGAGCAGTACTTC
abundance: NA; v_gene: TRBV5-1; d_gene: NA; j_gene: TRBJ1-1; CDR3aa: CASSLRGSGVNTEAFF; CDR3nt: TGCGCCAGCAGCCTTCGGGGCTCCGGGGTGAACACTGAAGCTTTCTTT
abundance: many; v_gene: TRBV20-1; d_gene: TRBD2; j_gene: TRBJ2-5; CDR3aa: CSASPAGGLRRETQYF; CDR3nt: TGCAGTGCTAGTCCAGCGGGGGGGCTCAGGAGAGAGACCCAGTACTTC
abundance: many; v_gene: TRBV2; d_gene: TRBD2; j_gene: TRBJ2-5; CDR3aa: CASGAGGLETQYF; CDR3nt: TGTGCCTCAGGGGCGGGGGGGCTGGAGACCCAGTACTTC
abundance: many; v_gene: TRBV6-1; d_gene: NA; j_gene: TRBJ2-6; CDR3aa: CASTKDGSGANVLTF; CDR3nt: TGTGCCAGCACCAAGGACGGCTCTGGGGCCAACGTCCTGACTTTC
abundance: many; v_gene: TRBV2; d_gene: TRBD1; j_gene: TRBJ1-2; CDR3aa: CASSGTGYGYTF; CDR3nt: TGTGCCAGCAGTGGGACAGGTTATGGCTACACCTTC
abundance: many; v_gene: TRBV4-1; d_gene: TRBD1; j_gene: TRBJ2-7; CDR3aa: CASSQRTGTVNEQYF; CDR3nt: TGCGCCAGCAGCCAGAGGACAGGGACGGTCAACGAGCAGTACTTC
abundance: NA; v_gene: TRBV5-1; d_gene: TRBD1; j_gene: TRBJ1-1; CDR3aa: CASSPKDRATEAFF; CDR3nt: TGCGCCAGCAGCCCGAAAGACAGGGCAACTGAAGCTTTCTTT
abundance: many; v_gene: TRBV20-1; d_gene: TRBD2; j_gene: TRBJ2-3; CDR3aa: CSAWTSGYTDTQYF; CDR3nt: TGCAGTGCTTGGACTAGCGGTTACACAGATACGCAGTATTTT
abundance: few; v_gene: TRBV11-2; d_gene: NA; j_gene: TRBJ2-5; CDR3aa: CASSDIRLKGETQYF; CDR3nt: TGTGCCAGCAGCGACATCCGGCTAAAGGGGGAGACCCAGTACTTC
abundance: few; v_gene: TRBV20-1; d_gene: NA; j_gene: TRBJ1-1; CDR3aa: CSAGKVNTEAFF; CDR3nt: TGCAGTGCCGGTAAGGTGAACACTGAAGCTTTCTTT
abundance: NA; v_gene: TRBV7-2; d_gene: NA; j_gene: TRBJ1-4; CDR3aa: CASSLDPATNEKLFF; CDR3nt: TGTGCCAGCAGCTTGGACCCTGCAACTAATGAAAAACTGTTTTTT
abundance: few; v_gene: TRBV28; d_gene: NA; j_gene: TRBJ2-1; CDR3aa: CASTTGTWGGTDTYNEQFF; CDR3nt: TGTGCCAGCACCACCGGGACATGGGGAGGGACCGATACATACAATGAGCAGTTCTTC
abundance: many; v_gene: TRBV2; d_gene: TRBD1; j_gene: TRBJ2-7; CDR3aa: CAVTGQAYEQYF; CDR3nt: TGTGCCGTAACGGGACAGGCCTACGAGCAGTACTTC
abundance: many; v_gene: TRBV2; d_gene: NA; j_gene: TRBJ1-5; CDR3aa: CASRPWTGPTWPQHF; CDR3nt: TGTGCCAGCAGACCGTGGACCGGACCGACTTGGCCCCAGCATTTT